This T cell receptor beta chain was documented in a study of cytomegalovirus exposure and HLA in healthy donors. Study-level background: Out of about 190 million T cells, an earlier analysis found some 110 million unique TCR beta sequences in total.

The PCR ran on 60 Vbeta and 13 Jbeta primers. Produced via immunoSEQ multiplex PCR; TCRdb's table is partial and in-frame only. The profile shows hundreds of thousands of clones, less than 85% of them singletons. Germline CDR1 SGHAT, CDR2 FQNNGV. The germline V and J ends were trimmed by 4 bases and 1 base, with 7 bases remaining between them. The CDR3 runs 13 residues. V and J are TRBV11-2 and TRBJ1-1; D is ambiguous. The sample taken for sequencing was PBMCs. The receptor comes from a man aged 18 to 29 in good health and CMV-seronegative. CDR3 nucleotide sequence: TGTGCCAGCAGCTCCGGGTCGAACACTGAAGCTTTCTTT. Encoded protein: CASSSGSNTEAFF. Using reference TRBV11-2 and TRBJ1-1 for the parts outside the CDR3, the full variable domain is EAGVAQSPRYKIIEKRQSVAFWCNPISGHATLYWYQQILGQGPKLLIQFQNNGVVDDSQLPKDRFSAERLKGVDSTLKIQPAKLEDSAVYLCASSSGSNTEAFFGQGTRLTVV.